This T cell receptor (beta chain) is drawn from a study of T cell responses to AZD1222 COVID-19 vaccine. Study-level findings and limits: Spike-specific TCR breadth rose after two AZD1222 doses, and depth rose as well.

Trimming took off 5 bases at V and 1 base at J, with 8 bases between the two ends. The length of the CDR3 is 13 residues. On this clone itself: The target antigen is unknown.

Assay used: immunoSEQ multiplex PCR; TCRdb lists only in-frame clones, some missing. The sample records approximately 120,000 clones, roughly 89% being singletons. The clonotype comes from an adult in good health. This specimen was peripheral blood, taken on day 0 of MenACWY control vaccination. This chain uses TRBV12-3 or TRBV12-4 with TRBJ1-1; D gene uncertain. CDR3 loop: CASSVQRNTEAFF. CDR3 in DNA: TGTGCCAGCAGTGTACAAAGGAACACTGAAGCTTTCTTT.